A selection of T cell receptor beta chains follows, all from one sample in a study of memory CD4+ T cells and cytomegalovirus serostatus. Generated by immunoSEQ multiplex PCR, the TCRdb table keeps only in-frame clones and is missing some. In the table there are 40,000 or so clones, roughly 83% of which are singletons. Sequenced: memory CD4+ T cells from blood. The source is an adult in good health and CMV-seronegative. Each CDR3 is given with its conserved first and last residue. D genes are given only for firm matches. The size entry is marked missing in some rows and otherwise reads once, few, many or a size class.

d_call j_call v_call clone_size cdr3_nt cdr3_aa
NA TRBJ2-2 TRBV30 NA TGTGCCTGGAGTGTGGTCGCGGGAAACACCGGGGAGCTGTTTTTT CAWSVVAGNTGELFF
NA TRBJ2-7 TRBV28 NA TGTGCCAGCAGTTTAGTGGCGGGGTTGCGGGAGCAGTACTTC CASSLVAGLREQYF
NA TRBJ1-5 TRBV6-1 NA TGTGCCAGCAGTGAAGCGCTTCAGCCCCAGCATTTT CASSEALQPQHF
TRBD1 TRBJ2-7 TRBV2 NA TGTGCCAGCAGTAAAGGACAGGTACCATCCTACGAGCAGTACTTC CASSKGQVPSYEQYF
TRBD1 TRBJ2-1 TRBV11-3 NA TGTGCCAGCAGCTTACGGGACAGGGTGGGCAATGAGCAGTTCTTC CASSLRDRVGNEQFF
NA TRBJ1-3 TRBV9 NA TGTGCCAGCAACCTACAGGGTTCAGGAAACACCATATATTTT CASNLQGSGNTIYF
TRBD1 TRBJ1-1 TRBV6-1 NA TGTGCCAGCACCCCTGGGACAGGGGCTGAAGCTTTCTTT CASTPGTGAEAFF
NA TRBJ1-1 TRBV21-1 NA TGTGCCAGCAGCCCTAGGGACAGCGTGTTTAGGTGGGCTTTCTTT CASSPRDSVFRWAFF
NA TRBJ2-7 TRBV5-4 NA TGTGCCAGCAGCCGTTACGGAGAGGGGATCTACGAGCAGTACTTC CASSRYGEGIYEQYF
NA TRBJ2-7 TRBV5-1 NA TGCGCCAGCAGCCCGGGACTTCGGGTCCTCTACGAGCAGTACTTC CASSPGLRVLYEQYF
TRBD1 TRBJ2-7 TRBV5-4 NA TGTGCCAGCAGTGCTAGGGACGGGACAGGGCTTCCCGAGCAGTACTTC CASSARDGTGLPEQYF
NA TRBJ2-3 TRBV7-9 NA TGTGCCAGCAGCTGGGCCAATGTATTAGGCACAGATACGCAGTATTTT CASSWANVLGTDTQYF
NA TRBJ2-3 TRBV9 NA TGTGCCAGCAGCGTAGCGGGGGCTAGAGATACGCAGTATTTT CASSVAGARDTQYF
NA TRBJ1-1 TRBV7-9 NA TGTGCCAGCAGCATCGGGCCTTCACGGGGCACTGAAGCTTTCTTT CASSIGPSRGTEAFF
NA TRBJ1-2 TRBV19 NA TGTGCCAGTTCTTATACGGGGACCCCTAAGGTCGGCTACACCTTC CASSYTGTPKVGYTF
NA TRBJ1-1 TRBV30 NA TGTGCCTGGATTCAGGGGATATACACTGAAGCTTTCTTT CAWIQGIYTEAFF
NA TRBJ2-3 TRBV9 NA TGTGCCAGCAGCGTGGTGACAAGGGATACGCAGTATTTT CASSVVTRDTQYF
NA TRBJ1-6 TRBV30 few TGTGCCTGGAGTGTAACAGGGAATTCACCCCTCCACTTT CAWSVTGNSPLHF
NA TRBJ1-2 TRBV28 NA TGTGCCAGCAGCCCCCGGACGGAAGGCTACACCTTC CASSPRTEGYTF
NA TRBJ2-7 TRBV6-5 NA TGTGCCAGCAGTTACGAGAGGTGGTTTGCGGATTACGAGCAGTACTTC CASSYERWFADYEQYF
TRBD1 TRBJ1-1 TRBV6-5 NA TGTGCCAGCAGTCCTCCGGGACAGACTGAAGCTTTCTTT CASSPPGQTEAFF
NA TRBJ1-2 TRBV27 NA TGTGCCAGCAGTTCAGTATTACAGGGCTATGGCTACACCTTC CASSSVLQGYGYTF
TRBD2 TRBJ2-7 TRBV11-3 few TGTGCCAGCAGCTCAGGACTAGCGGGAGGCGAGCAGTACTTC CASSSGLAGGEQYF
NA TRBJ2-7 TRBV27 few TGTGCCAGCAGTTTATCCGGCAGGGCCTCCTACGAGCAGTACTTC CASSLSGRASYEQYF
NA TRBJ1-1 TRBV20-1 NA TGCAGTGCTGGCGAGAACACTGAAGCTTTCTTT CSAGENTEAFF
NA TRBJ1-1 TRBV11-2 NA TGTGCCAGCAGCTTAAGTGGGAGGGCTGAAGCTTTCTTT CASSLSGRAEAFF